This T cell receptor (beta chain) emerged from a study of CD8 T cells in Susac syndrome. Controls were drawn from healthy donors and were matched for age and sex. TEMRA cells were FACS-enriched, unlike CD8+ and CD4+ T cells, which were negatively isolated. J was trimmed by 3 bases and V by 5 bases; bases with no gene match: 6. The CDR3 extends over 15 amino acids. After extraction with the RNeasy kit, about 0.45 to 1 ug of the RNA was reverse transcribed using random hexamers. The authors amplified TCR beta CDR3 across 54 Vbeta and 13 Jbeta using immunoSEQ multiplex PCR. A single record per CDR3 protein comes from TCRdb applying MiXCR to the immunoSEQ multiplex PCR reads. The sample holds 180,000 or so distinct CDR3 sequences, over 85% seen once.

Sample: CD4+ T cells from PBMCs. This sequence originates from a human donor in good health. V and J are TRBV12-3 or TRBV12-4 and TRBJ2-7, with 11 bases lining up with TRBD2. Here the CDR3 DNA reads TGTGCCAGCAGTCTGGGACTAGCGGAGGGCTACGAGCAGTACTTC. Its translation is CASSLGLAEGYEQYF.